The 8 T cell receptor beta chains reported below all come from one sample, sequenced in a study of blood T cell repertoires in COVID-19. Sequencing used immunoSEQ multiplex PCR; TCRdb keeps in-frame clones, though not all of them. Counted here are 55,000 to 85,000 clones, 70% to 85% occurring once; the ten biggest clones make up roughly 0.83%. Sequencing was done on a sample of peripheral blood. The receptors were sampled from a woman aged 70-85 years with acute or convalescent COVID-19.

The V call is TRBV19, the J call TRBJ1-2; perhaps TRBD1 as D (5 bases). CDR3 size: 13 residues. V was pared by 9 bases and J by 3 bases, with 14 bases between. CDR1 is LNHDA, CDR2 SQIVND, per germline (reference sequence). Here the CDR3 reads CASAGVLDYGYTF. The CDR3 coding sequence is TGTGCCAGCGCGGGGGTGCTCGACTATGGCTACACCTTC.

This clone was counted between two and nine times. The J gene is TRBJ2-5, the V gene TRBV9; the match to TRBD2 covers 10 bases. Trimming at V came to 2 bases and at J to 5 bases, leaving 9 bases not matched to a gene. This CDR3 contains 16 residues. The germline V gene encodes CDR1 SGDLS and CDR2 YYNGEE. The CDR3 sequence: CASSVLAGESRETQYF. CDR3 nucleotide sequence: TGTGCCAGCAGCGTTCTAGCGGGGGAATCGAGGGAGACCCAGTACTTC.

There are a few counts of this clone. This rearrangement joins TRBV4-1 to TRBJ1-1; the D gene is possibly TRBD1 (5 bases). V lost 1 base, J lost 6 bases, and 15 bases lay in between. Germline V CDR1 and CDR2: MGHRA, YSYEKL. The CDR3 runs 15 residues. The CDR3 DNA reads TGCGCCAGCAGCCAAGTGGGGGGTAGGAGGCCTGAAGCTTTCTTT. As protein: CASSQVGGRRPEAFF.

Here the CDR3 reads CASSLREGENEKLFF. The CDR3 coding sequence is TGCGCCAGCAGCTTAAGGGAGGGGGAAAATGAAAAACTGTTTTTT. The gene calls are TRBV4-1 and TRBJ1-4; D is possibly TRBD1 (6 bases). The CDR3 has 15 amino acids. CDR1 and CDR2 (germline): MGHRA, YSYEKL. The V end was cut by 5 bases, the J end by 5 bases, with 15 bases between.

The genes are TRBV29-1 and TRBJ1-1, with unresolved D. This CDR3 has 12 residues. Trimming removed 2 bases at V and 1 base at J, with 5 bases between. Germline CDR1 reads SQVTM; CDR2 reads ANQGSEA. The CDR3 sequence: CSVEHWNTEAFF. Written as DNA, the CDR3 is TGCAGCGTTGAACACTGGAACACTGAAGCTTTCTTT. The variable domain in full, with the rest retrieved from reference TRBV29-1 and TRBJ1-1, is SAVISQKPSRDICQRGTSLTIQCQVDSQVTMMFWYRQQPGQSLTLIATANQGSEATYESGFVIDKFPISRPNLTFSTLTVSNMSPEDSSIYLCSVEHWNTEAFFGQGTRLTVV.

CDR3 residues: CAWSAEGTGVFGELFF. Here the CDR3 DNA reads TGTGCCTGGAGTGCCGAAGGGACAGGGGTTTTCGGGGAGCTGTTTTTT. The V and J genes are TRBV30 and TRBJ2-2, with TRBD1 identical over 10 bases. CDR3 size: 16 residues. Germline CDR1 GTSNPN, CDR2 SVGIG (reference sequence). V lost 1 base and J lost 7; bases outside the gene matches: 9. The variable domain in full, completed from reference TRBV30 and TRBJ2-2, reads SQTIHQWPATLVQPVGSPLSLECTVEGTSNPNLYWYRQAAGRGLQLLFYSVGIGQISSEVPQNLSASRPQDRQFILSSKKLLLSDSGFYLCAWSAEGTGVFGELFFGEGSRLTVL.

This rearrangement joins TRBV5-4 to TRBJ2-5; weak D call: TRBD1 (5 bases). Trimming removed 4 bases at V and 5 bases at J, with 15 bases between. Germline assignment: CDR1 SGHNT and CDR2 YYREEE (reference sequence). The CDR3 length is 14 residues. The CDR3 coding sequence is TGTGCCAGCAGCCTCCAGGGTTCTTGGGAGACCCAGTACTTC. Its protein is CASSLQGSWETQYF.

V gene TRBV7-2 combines with J gene TRBJ2-1; 8 nucleotides match TRBD2. This CDR3 comprises 14 residues. V lost 1 base to trimming and J lost 10 bases; unmatched junction nucleotides: 6. Germline V lookup: CDR1 SGHTA, CDR2 FQGNSA. The CDR3 DNA reads as TGTGCCAGCAGCTTAGGAGGCGGGAGGACCGAGCAGTTCTTC. It yields the protein CASSLGGGRTEQFF.